One and the same sample provided the 10 T cell receptor beta chains below, sequenced in a study of shared clonotypes between healthy human individuals. Method: immunoSEQ multiplex PCR; TCRdb's copy keeps in-frame clones and lacks some. The sample has approximately 1.9 million clones; 93% are singletons. CD45RO-negative cells were positively selected for CCR7, leaving out terminally differentiated effector memory CD45RA+ cells. What was sequenced was naive CD8+ T cells from PBMCs. All receptors derive from a young man in good health. Some clones in this sample may be carry-over from other donors' samples.

The chain couples TRBV28 to TRBJ2-3; D is possibly TRBD1 (6 bases). Germline assignment: CDR1 MDHEN and CDR2 SYDVKM. Trimming cost V 6 bases and J 2 bases, with 18 bases left between them. The CDR3 totals 16 residues. This chain's CDR3 is CASSSPGHGFTDTQYF. DNA for the CDR3: TGTGCCAGCAGCTCTCCGGGACACGGCTTCACAGATACGCAGTATTTT.

The chain combines TRBV5-6 with TRBJ2-7; TRBD2 might be the D (6 bases). The CDR3 length is 12 residues. Germline CDR1 SGHDT, CDR2 YYEEEE. Trimming removed 4 bases at V and 6 bases at J, with 11 bases between. The CDR3 coding sequence is TGTGCCAGCAGCCCGGGACTCGGCGAGCAGTACTTC. Translating gives CASSPGLGEQYF.

The chain links TRBV5-4 to TRBJ2-7; possible D gene TRBD1, 5 bases. Germline values: CDR1 SGHNT, CDR2 YYREEE (reference sequence). V lost 3 bases, J lost 5 bases, and 15 bases lay in between. This CDR3 region has 14 residues. As DNA, the CDR3 is TGTGCCAGCAGCTCTAACCAAGGGGTCCACGAGCAGTACTTC. The encoded protein is CASSSNQGVHEQYF.

The chain recombines TRBV7-9 with TRBJ2-3; 7 bases are shared with TRBD1. V lost 3 bases, J lost 3 bases, and 12 bases stayed unmatched. Germline V gene sequence: CDR1 SEHNR, CDR2 FQNEAQ (reference sequence). This CDR3 region has 17 residues. CDR3 in amino acids: CASSFLRETGKTDTQYF. In nucleotides, the CDR3 is TGTGCCAGCAGCTTCTTAAGAGAGACAGGGAAAACAGATACGCAGTATTTT.

The rearrangement uses TRBV6-5 and TRBJ1-1, with no clear D. CDR1 and CDR2 from the germline V gene are MNHEY and SVGAGI. The CDR3 totals 13 residues. Trimming shortened V by 2 bases and J by 3 bases, and 7 bases separated the two germline ends. The CDR3 DNA follows: TGTGCCAGCAGTTACGGCTGGGACACTGAAGCTTTCTTT. Translating it yields CASSYGWDTEAFF.

The chain employs TRBV6-5 and TRBJ2-2, with unresolved D. Trimming cost V 5 bases and J 0 bases, with 10 bases left between them. CDR1 is MNHEY, CDR2 SVGAGI, per germline. The CDR3 consists of 15 residues. CDR3 loop: CASSPWASNTGELFF. CDR3 in DNA: TGTGCCAGCAGTCCCTGGGCCTCGAACACCGGGGAGCTGTTTTTT.

As regards this clone: Mismatch with germline at one junction end may stem from a read error. The rearrangement uses TRBV5-1 and TRBJ1-2; D might be TRBD1 (5 bases). Germline CDR1 SGHRS, CDR2 YFSETQ. This CDR3 contains 12 residues. In DNA form, the CDR3 reads TGCGCCAGCAGCCTTAACTCGACAGCCAAGGCCTTC. It translates to CASSLNSTAKAF.

The chain carries TRBV25-1 and TRBJ2-3; D is unclear. The length of the CDR3 is 15 residues. Germline CDR1 MGHDK, CDR2 SYGVNS. V gave up 4 bases and J gave up 6 bases, with 17 bases separating them. CDR3 region: CASSGSRSWTDTQYF. In nucleotides, the CDR3 is TGTGCCAGCAGTGGATCCCGGTCCTGGACGGATACGCAGTATTTT.

The V call is TRBV14, the J call TRBJ1-2; D is unresolved. V was trimmed by 4 bases and J by 8 bases, leaving 14 bases between them. The CDR3 sequence is 13 residues long. CDR1 SGHDN and CDR2 FVKESK come from the germline V gene. Written as DNA, the CDR3 is TGTGCCAGCAGCCCGTCGCGGGGAGGAGGCTACACCTTC. The encoded protein is CASSPSRGGGYTF.

A remark on this clone: One junction end disagrees with the germline gene, perhaps due to a read error. V usage is TRBV2 and J usage is TRBJ2-7, with 7 nucleotides matching TRBD1. Germline V gene data show CDR1 as SNHLY and CDR2 as FYNNEI. The CDR3 is 16 residues long. The CDR3 protein is CTSSEARTGSSYEQYF. The CDR3 coding sequence is TGTACCAGCAGTGAAGCTCGGACAGGAAGCTCCTACGAGCAGTACTTC.